Reported below is one T cell receptor beta chain. The antigen remains unidentified. This sample was included in a study of shared clonotypes between healthy human individuals. Study context: Researchers assigned three CD4 naive, three CD4 memory, two CD8 naive and one CD8 memory plate to each donor. Findings and caveats of the study: Against clonotypes common to all four donors, non-shared ones had lower generation probabilities.

Clones were sequenced by immunoSEQ multiplex PCR, and TCRdb holds only the in-frame ones, with some missing. Altogether some 1,100,000 clones are present, 78% being singletons, with the ten largest covering under 0.65%. V trimming: 2 bases; J trimming: 5 bases; junction bases outside the gene matches: 6. The CDR3 spans 15 residues. Germline CDR1 reads SGHNT; CDR2 reads YYREEE (reference sequence). Donors included only healthy HIV-negative adults lacking recent acute infections or vaccinations. Investigators divided CD4+ cells into CD45RA+ naive and CD45RA-negative memory subsets. The sequenced sample was memory CD4+ T cells from PBMCs. Sample subset: CD45RA-negative fraction. This receptor was obtained from a man between 18 and 35 years old in good health. Some clones in this sample may be carry-over from other donors' samples. This chain connects TRBV5-4 to TRBJ2-7; 11 bases match TRBD2. The DNA of the CDR3 is TGTGCCAGCAGCTTCCAACTAGCGGGAGCCCACGAGCAGTACTTC. Its translation is CASSFQLAGAHEQYF.